This entry concerns a single T cell receptor (beta chain). As processed by the authors: Amplification of reference gene primers was used by the study to estimate nucleated cell counts. TCRdb keeps only in-frame clones here, not all; method: immunoSEQ multiplex PCR. The V and J calls and clone size come from that table; D and trimming were worked out from the DNA. This sample yields 65,000 or so clones, of which about four fifths are seen a single time; about 0.83% belongs to the top ten. This sample was taken from a study of blood T cell repertoires in COVID-19. Study background: Nucleic acid was either cDNA or gDNA, and it came from T cells, B-cell-depleted T cells, or PBMCs.

The clonotype originates from an older woman with acute or convalescent COVID-19. Sequenced: peripheral blood.

The CDR3 coding sequence is TGTGCCTGGAGTGTAGGGGACTCCGATGGCTACACCTTC. It encodes CAWSVGDSDGYTF. The chain joins TRBV30 to TRBJ1-2; possible D gene TRBD1, 5 bases. Germline CDR1 is GTSNPN and CDR2 is SVGIG (reference sequence). The length of the CDR3 is 13 residues. Deletions cut 0 bases from V and 6 bases from J, with 11 bases between.